This TCR beta chain came from a study of T cells in Graves' hyperthyroidism and ophthalmopathy. Template material for amplifying TCR beta CDR3 regions consisted of RNA transcripts. HTBI primers were the set used in a first-round RT-PCR of the TCR CDR3. TCRdb re-called the multiplex PCR reads through MiXCR, storing one row per CDR3 protein. The sample has 730,000 or so distinct CDR3 sequences, 15% to 20% seen once. This clonotype was recorded at least ten times. The germline CDR1 and CDR2 sequences are SGHAT and FQNNGV. CDR3 size: 16 residues. J gave up 0 bases and V 4 bases, and 6 bases lay outside the gene matches.

The source is a woman aged 50 to 65 with Graves' hyperthyroidism that later progressed to Graves' ophthalmopathy. Source material: blood. The rearrangement links TRBV11-2 to TRBJ2-3; 8 nucleotides match TRBD1. CDR3 sequence reads: CASSSPGTGSTDTQYF. As DNA, the CDR3 is TGTGCCAGCAGCTCCCCTGGGACAGGTAGCACAGATACGCAGTATTTT.